One and the same sample provided the 17 T cell receptor beta chains below, sequenced in a study of CD8+CD57+ T cells in acquired aplastic anemia. Those patients picked for sequencing had displayed CD8+CD57+ cell expansion on flow cytometry. Template material for TCR beta VDJ and CDR3 profiling consisted of genomic DNA. TCRdb re-called the reads with MiXCR, one entry per CDR3 protein. The table lists about 95,000 distinct CDR3 sequences, 55% to 80% of them singletons, with less than 75% in the top ten. Sequenced: sorted CD4+, CD8+, or CD8+CD57+ T cells (not recorded which) from PBMCs. The receptors derive from a human donor with aplastic anemia.

The chain couples TRBV12-3 or TRBV12-4 to TRBJ2-7; 8 bases are a match to TRBD1. This CDR3 has 17 residues. J gave up 4 bases and V 6 bases, and 17 bases lay outside the gene matches. This chain's CDR3 is CASRPKTGVRGAYEQYF. DNA of the CDR3: TGTGCCAGCAGGCCAAAGACAGGGGTACGGGGTGCGTACGAGCAGTACTTC.

This clonotype was observed a few times. The chain has TRBV15 and TRBJ2-3; 7 nucleotides align to TRBD1. Germline lookup yields CDR1 LNHNV and CDR2 YYDKDF (reference sequence). Losses at the gene ends were 3 bases for V and 1 base for J; bases not matched to a gene: 7. CDR3 length: 16 residues. In DNA, the CDR3 is TGTGCCACCAGCAGCAACAGGGGTAGTGGCACAGATACGCAGTATTTT. It codes for CATSSNRGSGTDTQYF. Supplemented by reference TRBV15 and TRBJ2-3, the full variable domain reads DAMVIQNPRYQVTQFGKPVTLSCSQTLNHNVMYWYQQKSSQAPKLLFHYYDKDFNNEADTPDNFQSRRPNTSFCFLDIRSPGLGDTAMYLCATSSNRGSGTDTQYFGPGTRLTVL.

This chain uses TRBV5-1 with TRBJ2-3, with a tentative D call TRBD2 (5 bases). Germline V gene data show CDR1 as SGHRS and CDR2 as YFSETQ. Trimming took 3 bases from V and 4 from J, leaving 9 bases between them. CDR3 length: 13 amino acids. CDR3 in amino acids: CASSWRAADTQYF. DNA of the CDR3: TGCGCCAGCAGCTGGAGAGCGGCAGATACGCAGTATTTT.

Notes on this clonotype: The germline gene is not matched at one end of the junction; a read error may be the cause. The CDR3, as DNA: TGTGCCAACAGTGAAGCAGTCGAGGGGTGGGCAACTTCACCCCTCCACTTT. This codes for CANSEAVEGWATSPLHF. This rearrangement joins TRBV2 to TRBJ1-6; D may be TRBD1 (5 bases). This CDR3 comprises 17 residues. Germline CDR1 is SNHLY and CDR2 is FYNNEI.

This clonotype was recorded a few times. The gene calls are TRBV24-1 and TRBJ2-1, with D maybe TRBD2 (5 bases). Trimming stripped 1 base from V and 5 bases from J, with 8 bases between. This CDR3 has 14 residues. Germline V gene lookup returns CDR1 KGHDR and CDR2 SFDVKD. The CDR3 sequence: CATSDFSGNNEQFF. In DNA, the CDR3 is TGTGCCACCAGTGATTTCTCGGGAAACAATGAGCAGTTCTTC.

The CDR3 loop reads CASSPPHTGELFF. Written as DNA, the CDR3 is TGTGCCAGCTCACCACCCCACACCGGGGAGCTGTTTTTT. The rearrangement uses TRBV18 and TRBJ2-2; D gene uncertain. Germline values: CDR1 KGHSH, CDR2 LQKENI. This CDR3 is 13 amino acids long. V lost 0 bases and J 3 bases, leaving 2 bases between the germline ends. Complete variable domain (other parts from reference TRBV18 and TRBJ2-2): NAGVMQNPRHLVRRRGQEARLRCSPMKGHSHVYWYRQLPEEGLKFMVYLQKENIIDESGMPKERFSAEFPKEGPSILRIQQVVRGDSAAYFCASSPPHTGELFFGEGSRLTVL.

About this clonotype itself: The CDR3 ends on some other residue instead of the conserved phenylalanine or tryptophan, so this is likely a read error. The DNA is omitted, as the CDR3 cannot be located on it reliably, and the CDR3 follows TCRdb's listing. This chain uses TRBV7-9 with TRBJ1-1. Including both end residues, the CDR3 is 8 amino acids long. Germline assignment: CDR1 SEHNR and CDR2 FQNEAQ (reference sequence). CDR3 sequence reads: CASSPNRI.

This clonotype was counted a few times. This chain connects TRBV2 to TRBJ1-3; D is possibly TRBD1 (5 bases). Trimming removed 4 bases at V and 4 bases at J, with 14 bases between. In germline, CDR1 is SNHLY, CDR2 FYNNEI. The CDR3 has 15 amino acids. The CDR3 spells CASSVRQGGGNTIYF. The CDR3, as DNA: TGTGCCAGCAGTGTGAGGCAGGGCGGAGGAAACACCATATATTTT. The entire variable domain, with the rest obtained from reference TRBV2 and TRBJ1-3, is as follows: EPEVTQTPSHQVTQMGQEVILRCVPISNHLYFYWYRQILGQKVEFLVSFYNNEISEKSEIFDDQFSVERPDGSNFTLKIRSTKLEDSAMYFCASSVRQGGGNTIYFGEGSWLTVV.

This chain links TRBV20-1 with TRBJ2-1; 7 positions agree with TRBD2. The V gene end was trimmed by 3 bases and the J gene end by 9 bases; junction bases not matched to a gene: 2. The germline CDR1 and CDR2 sequences are DFQATT and SNEGSKA (reference sequence). CDR3 size: 11 residues. CDR3: CSASSGGEQFF. The DNA of the CDR3 is TGCAGTGCTAGTTCGGGGGGTGAGCAGTTCTTC.

This clonotype has more than one count but fewer than ten. The rearrangement uses TRBV20-1 and TRBJ2-1, with D uncertain. This CDR3 comprises 15 residues. V was cut by 5 bases and J by 0 bases, with 14 bases left in between. Germline V gene lookup returns CDR1 DFQATT and CDR2 SNEGSKA (reference sequence). This CDR3 reads CSARPPRSSYNEQFF. The CDR3 DNA reads TGCAGTGCTCGCCCACCTCGTAGCTCCTACAATGAGCAGTTCTTC.

This clonotype turned up a few times. This chain connects TRBV2 to TRBJ1-1; 7 nucleotides match TRBD1. The junction had 8 bases not matched to a gene; V was cut back by 11 bases and J by 5 bases. There are 12 residues in the CDR3. In germline, CDR1 is SNHLY, CDR2 FYNNEI. CDR3 DNA sequence: TGTGCCGAAAACGACAGGGTTACTGAAGCTTTCTTT. Amino acid sequence: CAENDRVTEAFF.

This chain links TRBV11-1 with TRBJ2-1; 10 bases are shared with TRBD2. The CDR3 totals 15 residues. Germline CDR1 SGHAT, CDR2 FQDESV (reference sequence). Trimming cost V 3 bases and J 8 bases; bases outside gene matches: 7. The CDR3 protein is CASSFSGRAWDEQFF. The DNA of the CDR3 is TGTGCCAGCAGCTTCAGCGGGAGGGCCTGGGATGAGCAGTTCTTC.

In DNA, the CDR3 is TGTGCCGTGACGGGGCTGAACACCGGGGAGCTGTTTTTT. This encodes CAVTGLNTGELFF. The J gene is TRBJ2-2, the V gene TRBV10-3; D may match TRBD1 or TRBD2 (5 bases each). With 11 bases removed from V and 1 base from J, the gap between germline ends came to 11 bases. The germline gives CDR1 ENHRY, CDR2 SYGVKD. This CDR3 spans 13 amino acids.

The genes are TRBV20-1 and TRBJ2-7; no definite D call. V was trimmed by 5 bases and J by 0 bases, leaving 14 bases between them. This CDR3 is 14 amino acids long. The germline gives CDR1 DFQATT, CDR2 SNEGSKA (reference sequence). CDR3 in DNA: TGCAGTGCTCTCAGCGACCCTAGCTCCTACGAGCAGTACTTC. Protein product: CSALSDPSSYEQYF.

The chain employs TRBV15 and TRBJ1-2; no firm D call. Looked up from germline, CDR1 is LNHNV and CDR2 is YYDKDF (reference sequence). V gave up 4 bases and J gave up 4 bases, with 19 bases separating them. The CDR3 covers 16 residues. In nucleotides, the CDR3 is TGTGCCACCAGCAAAGCGGAAGGTCGCACGCGCTATGGCTACACCTTC. It specifies CATSKAEGRTRYGYTF.

This chain joins TRBV19 and TRBJ2-1; perhaps TRBD2 as D (6 bases). V was cut by 7 bases and J by 6 bases, with 16 bases left in between. The CDR3 has 14 amino acids. Germline V CDR1 and CDR2: LNHDA, SQIVND (reference sequence). CDR3 sequence reads: CASTGDSASNEQFF. The CDR3 DNA reads TGTGCCAGTACGGGGGATTCCGCTTCCAATGAGCAGTTCTTC. The complete variable domain, with remaining parts taken from reference TRBV19 and TRBJ2-1, reads DGGITQSPKYLFRKEGQNVTLSCEQNLNHDAMYWYRQDPGQGLRLIYYSQIVNDFQKGDIAEGYSVSREKKESFPLTVTSAQKNPTAFYLCASTGDSASNEQFFGPGTRLTVL.

The chain combines TRBV10-3 with TRBJ2-1; D is undetermined. Germline loops: CDR1 ENHRY, CDR2 SYGVKD. V was trimmed by 8 bases and J by 8 bases, leaving 16 bases between them. This CDR3 contains 13 residues. CDR3 protein: CAISVTQFDEQFF. The DNA of the CDR3 is TGTGCCATCTCCGTAACCCAGTTTGATGAGCAGTTCTTC.